The clone carrying this TCR beta chain came up a few times. The data were taken from a study of control samples from healthy donors and cancer patients. Profiling relied on immunoSEQ multiplex PCR, and the TCRdb table lists in-frame clones only, not all of them. This table has some 13,000 clones, around four fifths appearing once. The CDR3 is 16 residues long. Trimming removed 3 bases at V and 5 bases at J, with 17 bases between. Germline V CDR1 and CDR2: SGHTA, FQGNSA. The receptor's source is a male donor with melanoma. The sample taken for sequencing was formalin-fixed, paraffin-embedded tissue. This sequence joins TRBV7-2 and TRBJ1-5, with D maybe TRBD1 (6 bases). In DNA, the CDR3 is TGTGCCAGCAGCTTCAGATGGGGGGCGACGTATCAGCCCCAGCATTTT. Its translation: CASSFRWGATYQPQHF.